The 21 T cell receptor beta chains below were found in one sample sequenced in a study of T cell changes during pregnancy in multiple sclerosis. The protocol was immunoSEQ multiplex PCR, while the TCRdb copy is restricted to in-frame clones and leaves out a portion. There are around 120,000 clones in the sample; 90% to 95% occur only once, and around 3.5% lies in the top ten. The sample here was peripheral blood, taken after pregnancy. All receptors derive from a female donor with multiple sclerosis, enrolled in a pregnancy study.

The V call is TRBV6-1, the J call TRBJ1-6; D may be TRBD1 (6 bases). The CDR3 contains 15 residues. Between the trimmed V and J ends, which lost 7 bases and 7 bases, there was a span of 17 bases. CDR1 and CDR2 (germline): MNHNS, SASEGT. CDR3 region: CASTLSGTTNSPLHF. CDR3 in DNA: TGTGCCAGCACCCTGAGTGGGACAACGAATTCACCCCTCCACTTT.

The chain joins TRBV5-5 to TRBJ1-3; 10 bases are shared with TRBD1. CDR3 length equals 15 residues. V dropped 4 bases and J dropped 5; count of bases not matched to a gene: 6. CDR1 is SGHKS, CDR2 YYEKEE, per germline (reference sequence). The CDR3 nucleotides read TGTGCCAGCAGCCTGGACAGGGGGAGGCGAAACACCATATATTTT. Its protein product is CASSLDRGRRNTIYF.

The gene calls are TRBV18 and TRBJ2-7; 7 bases are shared with TRBD2. Germline values: CDR1 KGHSH, CDR2 LQKENI. The CDR3 runs to 15 residues. The J segment lost 2 bases and the V segment lost 3 bases, leaving 7 bases of the junction unmatched. CDR3 amino acids: CASSPSHSGPYEQYF. The CDR3, as DNA: TGTGCCAGCTCACCGTCACATAGCGGGCCCTACGAGCAGTACTTC.

This chain uses TRBV5-4 with TRBJ1-2, with D maybe TRBD1 (6 bases). Deletions cut 4 bases from V and 8 bases from J, with 21 bases between. Germline-derived CDR1 and CDR2 are SGHNT and YYREEE (reference sequence). This CDR3 is 15 amino acids long. The CDR3, as DNA: TGTGCCAGCAGCCCCCAGGTGGGGGCATGGAGGGGCTACACCTTC. Amino acid sequence: CASSPQVGAWRGYTF.

The chain recombines TRBV19 with TRBJ1-3; D perhaps matches TRBD1 (5 bases). The CDR3 is 13 residues long. Germline V CDR1 and CDR2: LNHDA, SQIVND (reference sequence). Trimming took 11 bases from V and 4 from J, leaving 15 bases between them. For the CDR3, the DNA is TGTGCCGGATCCCGGGGGAACGGAAACACCATATATTTT. Protein sequence: CAGSRGNGNTIYF.

The chain couples TRBV6-5 to TRBJ1-2, with D tentatively TRBD1 (6 bases). Trimming cost V 4 bases and J 4 bases, with 13 bases left between them. Germline CDR1 and CDR2: MNHEY and SVGAGI. The CDR3 extends over 14 amino acids. The CDR3 reads CASSSAGAVYGYTF. The DNA of the CDR3 is TGTGCCAGCAGTTCGGCAGGGGCCGTCTATGGCTACACCTTC.

This clone was counted a single time. The CDR3 loop reads CASSLRGLTGSEGYTF. CDR3 nucleotides: TGCGCCAGCAGCTTACGCGGATTGACAGGGTCTGAGGGCTACACCTTC. The genes are TRBV5-1 and TRBJ1-2; 7 bases are a match to TRBD1. With 2 bases clipped from V and 8 bases from J, the junction kept 15 bases outside the gene matches. Per the germline V gene, CDR1 is SGHRS and CDR2 is YFSETQ. This CDR3 is built from 16 residues. Filled out from reference TRBV5-1 and TRBJ1-2, the complete variable domain reads KAGVTQTPRYLIKTRGQQVTLSCSPISGHRSVSWYQQTPGQGLQFLFEYFSETQRNKGNFPGRFSGRQFSNSRSEMNVSTLELGDSALYLCASSLRGLTGSEGYTFGSGTRLTVV.

This clone appeared once. V is TRBV7-3 and J is TRBJ2-3; 11 bases are a match to TRBD2. The J segment lost 4 bases and the V segment lost 4 bases, leaving 1 base of the junction unmatched. Germline CDR1 is SGHTA and CDR2 is FQGTGA. This CDR3 region has 14 residues. CDR3 sequence reads: CASSYSGGADTQYF. CDR3 nucleotide sequence: TGTGCCAGCAGCTATAGCGGGGGGGCAGATACGCAGTATTTT.

The chain combines TRBV19 with TRBJ1-2, with 8 nucleotides matching TRBD1. Germline V gene data show CDR1 as LNHDA and CDR2 as SQIVND (reference sequence). Losses at the gene ends were 3 bases for V and 3 bases for J; bases not matched to a gene: 3. The CDR3 totals 14 residues. This CDR3 is CASSMTGADYGYTF. In DNA form, the CDR3 reads TGTGCCAGTAGTATGACAGGGGCTGACTATGGCTACACCTTC.

This chain joins TRBV19 and TRBJ1-1; D perhaps matches TRBD1 (6 bases). CDR3 length: 14 amino acids. Germline assignment: CDR1 LNHDA and CDR2 SQIVND (reference sequence). V was shortened by 5 bases and J by 3 bases, with 13 bases between the two germline ends. DNA for the CDR3: TGTGCCAGTAGTGGGCGGGGGCAAGACACTGAAGCTTTCTTT. This translates into CASSGRGQDTEAFF.

The V and J genes are TRBV6-5 and TRBJ2-1, with D perhaps TRBD2 (6 bases). Germline V lookup: CDR1 MNHEY, CDR2 SVGAGI. There are 13 residues in the CDR3. The V end lost 6 bases, the J end lost 10 bases, and 16 bases lay between the germline ends. This CDR3 reads CASREGGRWEQFF. The CDR3 nucleotides read TGTGCCAGCAGGGAGGGTGGCCGTTGGGAGCAGTTCTTC.

The V and J genes are TRBV15 and TRBJ2-7, with 7 bases aligning to TRBD1. The V gene end was trimmed by 4 bases and the J gene end by 4 bases; junction bases not matched to a gene: 7. Germline CDR1 is LNHNV and CDR2 is YYDKDF (reference sequence). The CDR3 has 14 residues. DNA for the CDR3: TGTGCCACCAGCACGGGGACAGTACTTTACGAGCAGTACTTC. It encodes CATSTGTVLYEQYF.

The chain links TRBV6-1 to TRBJ2-7; 10 bases fit TRBD2. Germline V gives CDR1 MNHNS, CDR2 SASEGT. The ends lost 2 bases at V and 0 bases at J; junction bases unmatched: 7. The CDR3 consists of 17 residues. CDR3 in DNA: TGTGCCAGCAGTGAACCTTGGACTAGCGGAACCTCCTACGAGCAGTACTTC. Residues: CASSEPWTSGTSYEQYF.

The rearrangement joins TRBV27 to TRBJ2-1; TRBD1 aligns across 9 bases. The V gene end was trimmed by 7 bases and the J gene end by 5 bases; junction bases not matched to a gene: 9. CDR1 and CDR2 from the germline V gene are MNHEY and SMNVEV (reference sequence). The CDR3 runs to 15 residues. The CDR3, as DNA: TGTGCCAGCACCAGGGGGACAGGGCCCCACAATGAGCAGTTCTTC. It is translated as CASTRGTGPHNEQFF.

The V gene is TRBV4-1, the J gene TRBJ2-7; weak D call: TRBD1 (7 bases). V was clipped by 4 bases and J by 4 bases, with 14 bases between them. In germline, CDR1 is MGHRA, CDR2 YSYEKL. This CDR3 region has 14 residues. CDR3 in DNA: TGCGCCAGCAGCCGCGCGGGGACAGTTTACGAGCAGTACTTC. Protein sequence: CASSRAGTVYEQYF.

This chain joins TRBV30 and TRBJ1-4; the D is unclear. The CDR3 consists of 13 residues. CDR1 is GTSNPN and CDR2 is SVGIG in the germline V gene (reference sequence). V lost 0 bases to trimming and J lost 8 bases, with 10 bases between them. The CDR3 region has the DNA TGTGCCTGGAGTGTAATTTCGGGGGAAAAACTGTTTTTT. This gives the protein CAWSVISGEKLFF.

This chain joins TRBV14 and TRBJ1-1; weak D call: TRBD1 (6 bases). The CDR3 is made up of 12 amino acids. Germline loops: CDR1 SGHDN, CDR2 FVKESK. Trimming cost V 1 base and J 8 bases, with 8 bases left between them. The CDR3: CASSQVQGEAFF. CDR3 DNA sequence: TGTGCCAGCAGCCAAGTCCAGGGGGAAGCTTTCTTT.

This sequence joins TRBV2 and TRBJ1-1, with D maybe TRBD1 (5 bases). Trimming cost V 6 bases and J 1 base, with 15 bases left between them. This CDR3 is built from 15 residues. CDR1 is SNHLY, CDR2 FYNNEI, per germline. The CDR3 sequence is CASRMGLPSNTEAFF. CDR3 in DNA: TGTGCCAGCAGGATGGGACTCCCCTCGAACACTGAAGCTTTCTTT.

The V call is TRBV6-1, the J call TRBJ1-3; D not resolved. Germline CDR1 reads MNHNS; CDR2 reads SASEGT. CDR3 length equals 15 residues. V gave up 5 bases and J gave up 0 bases, with 11 bases separating them. The CDR3 loop reads CASSSGLHSGNTIYF. CDR3 DNA: TGTGCCAGCAGTTCCGGACTTCACTCTGGAAACACCATATATTTT.

The chain links TRBV5-1 to TRBJ1-4; 7 nucleotides line up with TRBD1. The ends lost 5 bases at V and 7 bases at J; junction bases unmatched: 11. Per the germline V gene, CDR1 is SGHRS and CDR2 is YFSETQ. This CDR3 has 15 amino acids. The CDR3 loop is CASRPFYRGVEKLFF. The CDR3 coding sequence is TGCGCCAGCAGACCATTCTACAGGGGAGTTGAAAAACTGTTTTTT.

The CDR3 nucleotides read TGTGCCAGCAGCTTTTTGGGCGGGGGGGCGGCAGATACGCAGTATTTT. Protein: CASSFLGGGAADTQYF. The chain links TRBV7-2 to TRBJ2-3, with TRBD2 matching 9 bases. Germline V gene data show CDR1 as SGHTA and CDR2 as FQGNSA. V trimming: 3 bases; J trimming: 4 bases; junction bases outside the gene matches: 8. This CDR3 has 16 residues.